These 16 T cell receptor beta chains came from one sample sequenced in a study of cytomegalovirus exposure and HLA in healthy donors. Primers for the PCR totalled 60 Vbeta and 13 Jbeta. Clones were read by immunoSEQ multiplex PCR, and TCRdb kept only the in-frame ones, dropping some. The table records over 150,000 clones, about 77% of them present only once. The sequenced material came from PBMCs. Every receptor here comes from a male donor in good health and CMV-seropositive.

This chain connects TRBV27 to TRBJ2-5, with D possibly being TRBD1 (6 bases). Germline loops: CDR1 MNHEY, CDR2 SMNVEV (reference sequence). Trimming took 5 bases from V and 6 from J, leaving 13 bases between them. This CDR3 comprises 13 residues. The CDR3 here is CASSTPGVQTQYF. DNA for the CDR3: TGTGCCAGCAGTACCCCAGGGGTTCAGACCCAGTACTTC.

The CDR3 DNA reads TGCGCCAGCAGCCAATCGGGACTAGCGGGGGCGGACGGGCAAAGTGAGCAGTTCTTC. Translating it yields CASSQSGLAGADGQSEQFF. This chain uses TRBV4-3 with TRBJ2-1; 14 bases map to TRBD2. V was clipped by 2 bases and J by 9 bases; unmatched bases: 15. The CDR3 length is 19 residues. Germline CDR1 LGHNA, CDR2 YSLEER.

V is TRBV7-9 and J is TRBJ2-7, with 8 nucleotides matching TRBD1. CDR1 is SEHNR, CDR2 FQNEAQ, per germline (reference sequence). The CDR3 loop spans 12 amino acids. Germline trimming cut 7 bases from V and 7 bases from J; bases unmatched to any gene: 6. The DNA for the CDR3 is TGTGCCAGCAACGACAGGGGCGGGGAGCAGTACTTC. This encodes CASNDRGGEQYF.

This clone came up once. The rearrangement links TRBV6-4 to TRBJ2-7, with TRBD2 identical over 9 bases. From germline, CDR1 is MRHNA and CDR2 SNTAGT. The CDR3 consists of 15 residues. Trimming took 6 bases from V and 4 from J; bases not matched to a gene: 10. The CDR3 region is CASRIERGAGYEQYF. CDR3 bases: TGTGCCAGCAGGATTGAGCGGGGGGCCGGGTACGAGCAGTACTTC.

The chain combines TRBV27 with TRBJ2-1, with TRBD1 identical over 9 bases. The CDR3 sequence is 14 residues long. The J segment lost 3 bases and the V segment lost 10 bases, leaving 7 bases of the junction unmatched. From germline, CDR1 is MNHEY and CDR2 SMNVEV (reference sequence). In nucleotides, the CDR3 is TGTGCCACCAGGGGGACAGGGAACTACAATGAGCAGTTCTTC. Residues: CATRGTGNYNEQFF.

The V gene is TRBV5-4, the J gene TRBJ2-1; D perhaps matches TRBD2 (7 bases). The CDR3 is made up of 14 amino acids. The V end was cut by 1 base, the J end by 8 bases, with 13 bases between. Germline-derived CDR1 and CDR2 are SGHNT and YYREEE (reference sequence). The chain's CDR3 is CASSLRGGRDEQFF. The CDR3 coding sequence is TGTGCCAGCAGCTTGAGGGGGGGCAGGGATGAGCAGTTCTTC.

The rearrangement joins TRBV6-6 to TRBJ1-1, with D perhaps TRBD1 (5 bases). Germline lookup yields CDR1 MNHNY and CDR2 SVGAGI (reference sequence). The CDR3 consists of 13 residues. Trimming cost V 6 bases and J 4 bases, with 12 bases left between them. CDR3: CASRTGEVTEAFF. The CDR3 DNA is TGTGCCAGCAGGACGGGGGAGGTCACTGAAGCTTTCTTT.

The V gene is TRBV5-6, the J gene TRBJ2-5; 7 nucleotides align to TRBD1. The end of the DNA is better explained by TRBJ2-7, so the J call may be wrong. Germline-derived CDR1 and CDR2 are SGHDT and YYEEEE. The CDR3 loop spans 17 amino acids. CDR3 in DNA: TGTGCCAGCAGCCCGCCTCCTCAAGGGACAGCCAACTACGAGCAGTACTTC. Its translation is CASSPPPQGTANYEQYF.

The V call is TRBV19, the J call TRBJ1-2, with D tentatively TRBD1 (5 bases). Trimming removed 6 bases from V and 2 bases from J, with 10 bases in between. The CDR3 extends over 13 amino acids. Per germline, CDR1 LNHDA and CDR2 SQIVND (reference sequence). CDR3 coding DNA: TGTGCCAGTAGAACAACAGGAAACTATGGCTACACCTTC. Its protein product is CASRTTGNYGYTF.

This clone was seen a few times. This rearrangement joins TRBV2 to TRBJ2-4, with 7 bases aligning to TRBD2. V lost 6 bases, J lost 1 base, and 3 bases stayed unmatched. CDR1 SNHLY and CDR2 FYNNEI come from the germline V gene. There are 14 residues in the CDR3. The CDR3 here is CASSNGGAKNIQYF. CDR3 DNA: TGTGCCAGCAGCAACGGGGGGGCCAAAAACATTCAGTACTTC.

The chain links TRBV30 to TRBJ2-1, with 10 bases that match TRBD2. Germline V gives CDR1 GTSNPN, CDR2 SVGIG (reference sequence). CDR3 length: 16 amino acids. The V segment lost 3 bases and the J segment 6 bases; nucleotides outside the gene matches: 11. The DNA of the CDR3 is TGTGCCTGGAGCCCTCTCGGGAGCGGGGGGGCCAATGAGCAGTTCTTC. Amino acids: CAWSPLGSGGANEQFF.

Written as DNA, the CDR3 is TGTGCCAGCAGCCCCCTACCGGGTCGGAGCACTGAAGCTTTCTTT. Encoded protein: CASSPLPGRSTEAFF. The V gene is TRBV9, the J gene TRBJ1-1, with no clear D. The V end lost 4 bases, the J end lost 4 bases, and 17 bases lay between the germline ends. The CDR3 spans 15 residues. CDR1 is SGDLS and CDR2 is YYNGEE in the germline V gene.

This chain connects TRBV2 to TRBJ1-2, with a tentative D call TRBD1 (6 bases). Trimming took off 5 bases at V and 8 bases at J, with 24 bases between the two ends. Germline-derived CDR1 and CDR2 are SNHLY and FYNNEI. The CDR3 covers 16 residues. The CDR3: CASSPNTGTSKDGYTF. The CDR3 DNA reads as TGTGCCAGCAGTCCAAATACCGGGACATCCAAGGACGGCTACACCTTC.

The chain couples TRBV6-5 to TRBJ2-5; TRBD1 aligns across 7 bases. Trimming took 0 bases from V and 4 from J; bases not matched to a gene: 8. Germline values: CDR1 MNHEY, CDR2 SVGAGI. The CDR3 has 16 amino acids. The CDR3 loop is CASSYSLSRGRETQYF. The CDR3 bases are TGTGCCAGCAGTTACTCTCTTTCCAGGGGGAGAGAGACCCAGTACTTC.

This CDR3 reads CATLISGLPYNEQFF. CDR3 DNA: TGTGCCACCTTAATCTCGGGACTCCCGTACAATGAGCAGTTCTTC. The chain is built from TRBV2 and TRBJ2-1, with D maybe TRBD2 (6 bases). V was clipped by 10 bases and J by 4 bases, with 20 bases between them. The CDR3 spans 15 residues. Germline CDR1 and CDR2: SNHLY and FYNNEI. The entire variable domain, with the rest obtained from reference TRBV2 and TRBJ2-1, is as follows: EPEVTQTPSHQVTQMGQEVILRCVPISNHLYFYWYRQILGQKVEFLVSFYNNEISEKSEIFDDQFSVERPDGSNFTLKIRSTKLEDSAMYFCATLISGLPYNEQFFGPGTRLTVL.

The V call is TRBV5-1, the J call TRBJ2-3, with 8 bases lining up with TRBD2. This CDR3 contains 15 residues. Germline V gene data show CDR1 as SGHRS and CDR2 as YFSETQ. The V and J ends lost 6 bases and 0 bases, in that order; junction bases with no gene match: 6. The CDR3 DNA reads as TGCGCCAGCACCAATGCGGGGGGAAGCACAGATACGCAGTATTTT. It is translated as CASTNAGGSTDTQYF. The complete variable domain, with remaining parts taken from reference TRBV5-1 and TRBJ2-3, reads KAGVTQTPRYLIKTRGQQVTLSCSPISGHRSVSWYQQTPGQGLQFLFEYFSETQRNKGNFPGRFSGRQFSNSRSEMNVSTLELGDSALYLCASTNAGGSTDTQYFGPGTRLTVL.